This entry is about one T cell receptor (beta chain). Its antigen is currently unknown. Sequencing used immunoSEQ multiplex PCR; TCRdb keeps in-frame clones, though not all of them. Among hundreds of thousands of clones listed, around 88% were seen once. Stated treatment: around 19 received Ad26.COV2.S at low or high dose, single or two shots; several received placebo; per-sample allocation not given. All samples were drawn on day 63, counting from the first vaccine or placebo injection. The sample comes from a study of Ad26.COV2.S vaccination and SARS-CoV-2 variants. Points from the study as a whole: TCR breadth and depth estimates may have understated total T cell responses.

The CDR3 length is 13 residues. V was shortened by 3 bases and J by 7 bases, with 11 bases between the two germline ends. Germline CDR1 is SGHNT and CDR2 is YYREEE (reference sequence). Specimen: peripheral blood, collected in a trial of Ad26.COV2.S vaccine versus placebo. The J gene is TRBJ2-1, the V gene TRBV5-4; D may be TRBD2 (5 bases). The receptor comes from a person between 18 and 59 years old who received the Ad26.COV2.S COVID-19 vaccine or a placebo. CDR3 coding DNA: TGTGCCAGCAGCTCCGGGATATTTAATGAGCAGTTCTTC. Translating gives CASSSGIFNEQFF.